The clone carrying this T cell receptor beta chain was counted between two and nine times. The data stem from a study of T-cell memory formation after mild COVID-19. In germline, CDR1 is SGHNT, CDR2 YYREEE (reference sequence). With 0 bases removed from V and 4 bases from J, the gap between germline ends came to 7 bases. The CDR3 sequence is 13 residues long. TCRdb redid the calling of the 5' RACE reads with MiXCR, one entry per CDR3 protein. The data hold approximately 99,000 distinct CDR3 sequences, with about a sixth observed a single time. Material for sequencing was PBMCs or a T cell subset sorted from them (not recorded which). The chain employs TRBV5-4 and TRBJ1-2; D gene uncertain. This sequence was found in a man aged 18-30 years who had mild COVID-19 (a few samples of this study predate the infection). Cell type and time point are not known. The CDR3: CASSLEGAYGYTF. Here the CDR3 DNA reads TGTGCCAGCAGCTTGGAGGGCGCCTATGGCTACACCTTC.